This T cell receptor (beta chain) emerged from a study of regulatory T cells in long-lasting Graves disease. Study results and caveats: Persistent Graves' patients showed reduced TCR diversity versus newly diagnosed patients.

The sample's time point: persistent/refractory GD, antithyroid drugs over 5 years with positive TRAb. With RNA extracted from PBMCs as input, the TCR library was made. In its sample, this clonotype was seen many times. Its antigen is as yet unknown. The authors built TCR beta libraries using iRepertoire HTBI primers and Arm-PCR of CDR3 regions. TCRdb analysed the multiplex PCR reads with MiXCR anew, one entry per CDR3 protein. This sample carries around 460,000 distinct CDR3 sequences, about 22% of them seen once, and the ten largest clones take about 7%. Sequences were derived from peripheral blood mononuclear cells (PBMCs), sampled when the disease was refractory, from a patient treated with antithyroid drugs. This TCR derives from a female donor with Graves disease.

CDR3 DNA: TGTGCCAGCAGTGCGGACAGGGGGCCCATGAACACTGAAGCTTTCTTT. It encodes CASSADRGPMNTEAFF. The V and J genes are TRBV12-3 or TRBV12-4 and TRBJ1-1, with TRBD1 identical over 11 bases. The CDR3 spans 16 residues. The V and J ends lost 5 bases and 0 bases, in that order; junction bases with no gene match: 5.